Listed below are T cell receptor beta chains from one sample, sequenced in a study of vaccination and CD4 T cells after COVID-19. Antigens of these TCRs are unknown. TCRdb independently ran MiXCR on the PCR reads; one entry per CDR3 protein. Seen here are just over 4,000 distinct CDR3 sequences, less than 25% observed once, and the top ten hold under 20%. Sequencing input: CD4+ T cells from blood, cultured in vitro. The receptors shown here come from a human donor who had recovered from COVID-19. CDR3s include the opening cysteine and the closing phenylalanine or tryptophan. Fields, in order: J gene, V gene, clone size, CDR3 protein. Size is omitted from some rows. Given values are once, few, many or a class for expanded clones.

J: TRBJ1-2
V: TRBV6-5
size: few
CDR3: CASSYGSGYGYTF

J: TRBJ2-4
V: TRBV7-8
size: few
CDR3: CASSLATAGGNSRKNIQYF

J: TRBJ2-1
V: TRBV5-1
size: NA
CDR3: CASSLAGSGSVGEQFF

J: TRBJ2-7
V: TRBV28
size: NA
CDR3: CASSGGYRGTNYEQYF

J: TRBJ1-4
V: TRBV30
size: NA
CDR3: CAWSVRGGTGKRKLFF

J: TRBJ1-2
V: TRBV29-1
size: NA
CDR3: CSVDEAGYTF

J: TRBJ1-6
V: TRBV14
size: few
CDR3: CASSQVYVNRDRGSPLHF

J: TRBJ1-1
V: TRBV19
size: NA
CDR3: CASRVIAGHRRTEAFF

J: TRBJ1-2
V: TRBV20-1
size: NA
CDR3: CSAGGGGHYGYTF

J: TRBJ1-1
V: TRBV27
size: medium-sized
CDR3: CASSTRTANTEAFF

J: TRBJ2-1
V: TRBV5-4
size: once
CDR3: CASSLNNEQFF

J: TRBJ1-5
V: TRBV27
size: large
CDR3: CASSPASAQGAYQPQHF

J: TRBJ1-6
V: TRBV7-9
size: NA
CDR3: CASSYRQSNSPLHF

J: TRBJ2-7
V: TRBV20-1
size: medium-sized
CDR3: CSAYSQGKISYEQYF

J: TRBJ1-3
V: TRBV10-3
size: NA
CDR3: CAISESRGNTIYF

J: TRBJ2-3
V: TRBV5-1
size: NA
CDR3: CASSLIVGGKTDTQYF

J: TRBJ2-6
V: TRBV30
size: NA
CDR3: CAWSVLGSGANVLTF

J: TRBJ1-4
V: TRBV7-2
size: NA
CDR3: CASSPGGQPPPEKLFF

J: TRBJ1-2
V: TRBV21-1
size: medium-sized
CDR3: CASSKDQGLYGYTF

J: TRBJ1-5
V: TRBV27
size: few
CDR3: CASSLYGGEYSNQPQHF

J: TRBJ2-2
V: TRBV7-2
size: NA
CDR3: CASRPGTSITGELFF

J: TRBJ1-2
V: TRBV5-8
size: NA
CDR3: CASSLAGEIIGYTF

J: TRBJ2-2
V: TRBV30
size: few
CDR3: CAWDQSWGQGSSGELFF

J: TRBJ1-5
V: TRBV20-1
size: NA
CDR3: CSAIQEGRNSNQPQHF

J: TRBJ1-2
V: TRBV6-2/TRBV6-3
size: NA
CDR3: CASSYSMTADRVRGGYTF

J: TRBJ1-2
V: TRBV29-1
size: NA
CDR3: CSVEGQHAPGGGYTF

J: TRBJ2-5
V: TRBV12-3/TRBV12-4
size: NA
CDR3: CASSLGETQYF

J: TRBJ1-2
V: TRBV11-2
size: few
CDR3: CASSFSRDINYGYTF

J: TRBJ1-6
V: TRBV4-2
size: NA
CDR3: CASSQDSAVRSSYNSPLHF

J: TRBJ2-5
V: TRBV10-3
size: medium-sized
CDR3: CAISDRGGETQYF

J: TRBJ2-2
V: TRBV5-1
size: once
CDR3: CASSPGLANTGELFF

J: TRBJ1-1
V: TRBV6-1
size: NA
CDR3: CASSRDPNTEAFF

J: TRBJ1-4
V: TRBV30
size: NA
CDR3: CAWSRGTNEKLFF

J: TRBJ1-3
V: TRBV7-8
size: few
CDR3: CASSLYSGNTIYF

J: TRBJ2-7
V: TRBV12-3/TRBV12-4
size: NA
CDR3: CASSPGKSYEQYF

J: TRBJ2-6
V: TRBV10-3
size: few
CDR3: CAISELGGAGANVLTF

J: TRBJ1-1
V: TRBV19
size: NA
CDR3: CASSPDRGNTEAFF

J: TRBJ2-1
V: TRBV11-3
size: few
CDR3: CASSGREAEQFF

J: TRBJ2-4
V: TRBV4-1
size: NA
CDR3: CASSHGRLAKNIQYF

J: TRBJ1-3
V: TRBV21-1
size: medium-sized
CDR3: CASRQPTVSGNTIYF

J: TRBJ2-1
V: TRBV20-1
size: few
CDR3: CSGMGGSNNEQFF

J: TRBJ2-7
V: TRBV19
size: NA
CDR3: CASSRKGAPYEQYF